This is a list of T cell receptor beta chains from one sample in a study of cytomegalovirus exposure and HLA in healthy donors. TCRdb's table, derived via immunoSEQ multiplex PCR, lists solely in-frame clones and lacks some. The top ten clones hold under 8% of a sample with some 87,000 clones, roughly 73% of them seen once. The sample taken for sequencing was PBMCs. Source of these receptors: a man aged 45-65 years in good health and CMV-seropositive. Both conserved end residues are part of each CDR3. D genes are given only for firm matches. For some rows the clone size is stated as once, few or many, or as a class when expanded; others skip it.

d_gene	v_gene	j_gene	abundance	CDR3aa	CDR3nt
-	TRBV6-5	TRBJ1-4	-	CASTSPEGEKLFF	TGTGCCAGCACCAGCCCGGAGGGGGAAAAACTGTTTTTT
TRBD1	TRBV5-1	TRBJ2-2	-	CASSPGQGNGGELFF	TGCGCCAGCAGCCCAGGACAGGGGAATGGCGGGGAGCTGTTTTTT
TRBD1	TRBV2	TRBJ2-7	-	CASRGQGASYEQYF	TGTGCCAGCAGAGGACAGGGGGCAAGCTACGAGCAGTACTTC
-	TRBV5-1	TRBJ1-2	-	CASSSEGFYGYTF	TGCGCCAGCAGCTCTGAGGGTTTCTATGGCTACACCTTC
-	TRBV4-1	TRBJ2-3	few	CASSQEGEPDTQYF	TGCGCCAGCAGCCAAGAAGGGGAACCAGATACGCAGTATTTT
-	TRBV11-1	TRBJ1-2	-	CASSLEAPGAYGYTF	TGTGCCAGCAGCTTAGAAGCACCAGGCGCCTATGGCTACACCTTC
-	TRBV4-2	TRBJ1-5	-	CASSLRQDGNQPQNF	TGTGCCAGCAGCCTTCGACAGGATGGGAATCAGCCCCAGAATTTT
TRBD2	TRBV7-2	TRBJ2-3	-	CASSLGGLADTDTQYF	TGTGCCAGCAGCTTAGGCGGACTAGCAGACACAGATACGCAGTATTTT
-	TRBV19	TRBJ1-2	-	CASSDTAYRGYTF	TGTGCCAGTAGTGACACTGCATATCGTGGCTACACCTTC
-	TRBV5-6	TRBJ1-6	few	CASSLAGTEGLSNSPLHF	TGTGCCAGCAGCTTGGCCGGGACGGAGGGTCTCAGTAATTCACCCCTCCACTTT
-	TRBV7-2	TRBJ1-2	-	CASSLGGAGGYTF	TGTGCCAGCAGCTTAGGAGGGGCGGGGGGCTACACCTTC
-	TRBV29-1	TRBJ1-1	-	CSVGDQGWKDTEAFF	TGCAGCGTTGGAGACCAGGGGTGGAAGGACACTGAAGCTTTCTTT
-	TRBV30	TRBJ1-1	-	CAWNGALGTEAFF	TGTGCCTGGAATGGGGCCCTTGGCACTGAAGCTTTCTTT
-	TRBV27	TRBJ2-1	-	CASSLSLAPAYNEQFF	TGTGCCAGCAGTTTATCCCTAGCGCCTGCCTACAATGAGCAGTTCTTC
TRBD1	TRBV28	TRBJ2-5	-	CASSQTEGQGKETQYF	TGTGCCAGCAGTCAAACCGAGGGACAGGGTAAAGAGACCCAGTACTTC
-	TRBV13	TRBJ2-1	few	CASSPTGIGDNEQFF	TGTGCCAGCAGCCCTACAGGGATCGGGGACAATGAGCAGTTCTTC